One sample yielded the 20 T cell receptor beta chains listed below, sequenced in a study of radiation and T cells in renal cell carcinoma. This sample's time point: baseline pretreatment blood. Sample treatment: 15 Gy SBRT to primary tumor, nephrectomy 4 weeks later. The protocol was immunoSEQ multiplex PCR, while the TCRdb copy is restricted to in-frame clones and leaves out a portion. The sample comprises around 94,000 clones, 70% to 90% of which are singletons, and roughly 8% rests with the top ten. The input for sequencing was blood, taken from a patient whose treatment included radiotherapy and nephrectomy. The receptor source for this set is a man aged 45-65 years with renal cell carcinoma.

This clone appeared a single time. The chain recombines TRBV28 with TRBJ1-1; 7 bases map to TRBD1. Germline CDR1 MDHEN, CDR2 SYDVKM. J was trimmed by 8 bases and V by 3 bases; bases with no gene match: 9. The length of the CDR3 is 14 residues. The CDR3 DNA reads as TGTGCCAGCAGTTTTCCCCGACAGGGATCCGAAGCTTTCTTT. Translating gives CASSFPRQGSEAFF.

The V and J genes are TRBV5-6 and TRBJ1-3, with D hard to call. The germline gives CDR1 SGHDT, CDR2 YYEEEE. Trimming cost V 2 bases and J 6 bases, with 9 bases left between them. The CDR3 contains 13 residues. CDR3 loop: CASSLVEENTIYF. The CDR3 DNA follows: TGTGCCAGCAGCTTAGTAGAGGAAAACACCATATATTTT.

This clone has at least ten counts. V gene TRBV5-1 combines with J gene TRBJ2-7; D remains unclear. Deletions cut 4 bases from V and 5 bases from J, with 13 bases between. This CDR3 region has 13 residues. CDR1 SGHRS and CDR2 YFSETQ come from the germline V gene. The CDR3 is CASSHEDGNEQYF. For the CDR3, the DNA is TGCGCCAGCAGCCACGAAGACGGCAACGAGCAGTACTTC.

The rearrangement links TRBV2 to TRBJ1-2, with 10 bases identical to TRBD1. Germline V lookup: CDR1 SNHLY, CDR2 FYNNEI. The CDR3 has 14 residues. Germline trimming cut 7 bases from V and 7 bases from J; bases unmatched to any gene: 9. The CDR3 loop reads CASTRDRGTGGYTF. The CDR3, as DNA: TGTGCCAGCACGAGGGACAGGGGTACGGGTGGCTACACCTTC.

This clone was seen only a few times. The chain couples TRBV28 to TRBJ1-5, with 8 bases matching TRBD1. The CDR3 length is 15 residues. CDR1 and CDR2 (germline): MDHEN, SYDVKM. V shed 6 bases and J 5 bases; nucleotides not matched to a gene: 9. This CDR3 reads CASSSGQGGDQPQHF. The CDR3 nucleotides read TGTGCCAGCAGCTCTGGACAGGGCGGCGATCAGCCCCAGCATTTT.

V and J are TRBV27 and TRBJ2-7; a possible D gene is TRBD2 (6 bases). Trimming removed 6 bases at V and 3 bases at J, with 24 bases between. Germline assignment: CDR1 MNHEY and CDR2 SMNVEV (reference sequence). The CDR3 has 17 residues. The CDR3 is CASSPPRGSPGLYEQYF. The CDR3 bases are TGTGCCAGCAGCCCCCCTCGGGGGAGTCCGGGCCTCTACGAGCAGTACTTC.

The chain combines TRBV7-2 with TRBJ2-5; 9 nucleotides match TRBD2. Germline V gene sequence: CDR1 SGHTA, CDR2 FQGNSA. The CDR3 sequence is 15 residues long. Unmatched junction bases numbered 9, after V lost 5 bases and J lost 5 bases. The DNA of the CDR3 is TGTGCCAGCAGCCCCTTTAGCGGGAGCGGGGAGACCCAGTACTTC. Its translation: CASSPFSGSGETQYF.

This clone was seen only once. The chain combines TRBV6-6 with TRBJ2-2; D not resolved. CDR1 is MNHNY, CDR2 SVGAGI, per germline (reference sequence). The CDR3 loop spans 15 amino acids. V lost 2 bases and J 4 bases, leaving 11 bases between the germline ends. The CDR3 DNA reads TGTGCCAGCAGTTACGGGTCTTGGGGCACCGGGGAGCTGTTTTTT. Residues: CASSYGSWGTGELFF.

This chain links TRBV19 with TRBJ2-1; 12 bases are shared with TRBD1. The V segment lost 4 bases and the J segment 7 bases; nucleotides outside the gene matches: 11. Per germline, CDR1 LNHDA and CDR2 SQIVND (reference sequence). The CDR3 contains 17 residues. CDR3 in amino acids: CASSTRSRDRGRNEQFF. CDR3 nucleotide sequence: TGTGCCAGTAGTACCAGGAGCCGGGACAGGGGGCGAAATGAGCAGTTCTTC.

The rearrangement links TRBV11-2 to TRBJ2-7; 8 positions match TRBD1. CDR1 and CDR2 (germline): SGHAT, FQNNGV. V was pared by 5 bases and J by 4 bases, with 4 bases of the junction left unmatched. CDR3 size: 13 residues. The CDR3: CASSLQGAYEQYF. CDR3 nucleotides: TGTGCCAGCAGCCTCCAGGGGGCTTACGAGCAGTACTTC.

V is TRBV4-1 and J is TRBJ2-5; no reliable D call. Trimming shortened V by 0 bases and J by 7 bases, and 9 bases separated the two germline ends. This CDR3 is 13 amino acids long. Germline loops: CDR1 MGHRA, CDR2 YSYEKL. This CDR3 is CASSQDLRGTQYF. CDR3 coding DNA: TGCGCCAGCAGCCAAGATCTTAGAGGGACCCAGTACTTC.

The V call is TRBV7-9, the J call TRBJ2-3, with D uncertain. The CDR3 sequence is 14 residues long. Germline V gives CDR1 SEHNR, CDR2 FQNEAQ (reference sequence). Deletions cut 2 bases from V and 2 bases from J, with 8 bases between. The CDR3 reads CASSLTAATDTQYF. The CDR3 DNA sequence: TGTGCCAGCAGCTTAACGGCGGCCACAGATACGCAGTATTTT.

V gene TRBV30 combines with J gene TRBJ2-3; D unresolved. Germline CDR1 GTSNPN, CDR2 SVGIG (reference sequence). This CDR3 contains 11 residues. V was shortened by 2 bases and J by 8 bases, with 8 bases between the two germline ends. The CDR3 here is CAWSPGGTQYF. The CDR3 region has the DNA TGTGCCTGGAGTCCCGGCGGTACGCAGTATTTT.

The chain combines TRBV13 with TRBJ2-1; 7 bases align to TRBD1. J gave up 1 base and V 5 bases, and 2 bases lay outside the gene matches. The CDR3 runs to 14 residues. Per the germline V gene, CDR1 is PRHDT and CDR2 is FYEKMQ (reference sequence). In DNA, the CDR3 is TGTGCCAGCAGCCAGGGACAGTCCTACAATGAGCAGTTCTTC. Protein: CASSQGQSYNEQFF. Full variable domain (outside the CDR3, taken from reference TRBV13 and TRBJ2-1): AAGVIQSPRHLIKEKRETATLKCYPIPRHDTVYWYQQGPGQDPQFLISFYEKMQSDKGSIPDRFSAQQFSDYHSELNMSSLELGDSALYFCASSQGQSYNEQFFGPGTRLTVL.

This clone showed up just once. V is TRBV5-1 and J is TRBJ2-5; D call uncertain. The CDR3 has 9 amino acids. V dropped 9 bases and J dropped 8 bases, with 8 bases sitting between them. Germline CDR1 reads SGHRS; CDR2 reads YFSETQ. The CDR3 reads CANVCTQYF. The CDR3 nucleotides are TGCGCCAACGTTTGCACCCAGTACTTC. Based on the CDR3 plus reference TRBV5-1 and TRBJ2-5, the full variable domain is KAGVTQTPRYLIKTRGQQVTLSCSPISGHRSVSWYQQTPGQGLQFLFEYFSETQRNKGNFPGRFSGRQFSNSRSEMNVSTLELGDSALYLCANVCTQYFGPGTRLLVL.

The V and J genes are TRBV19 and TRBJ1-6, with D hard to call. Germline V lookup: CDR1 LNHDA, CDR2 SQIVND (reference sequence). This CDR3 is 16 amino acids long. Trimming shortened V by 3 bases and J by 7 bases, and 16 bases separated the two germline ends. The CDR3 coding sequence is TGTGCCAGTAGTATGGCACAGCCATATTACAATTCACCCCTCCACTTT. Translating it yields CASSMAQPYYNSPLHF.

The rearrangement links TRBV5-1 to TRBJ2-5, with D maybe TRBD1 (7 bases). Germline-derived CDR1 and CDR2 are SGHRS and YFSETQ. Trimming cost V 2 bases and J 5 bases, with 13 bases left between them. This CDR3 contains 14 residues. Written as DNA, the CDR3 is TGCGCCAGCAGCTTTACGACAGGGAGGGAGACCCAGTACTTC. As protein: CASSFTTGRETQYF.

The rearrangement uses TRBV7-6 and TRBJ1-2; D remains ambiguous. The germline V and J ends were trimmed by 7 bases and 2 bases, with 11 bases remaining between them. Germline CDR1 reads SGHVS; CDR2 reads FNYEAQ. There are 13 residues in the CDR3. Here the CDR3 reads CASTMPGNYGYTF. DNA of the CDR3: TGTGCCAGCACCATGCCGGGAAACTATGGCTACACCTTC.

The chain links TRBV28 to TRBJ1-1; the D gene is possibly TRBD1 (5 bases). Germline loops: CDR1 MDHEN, CDR2 SYDVKM. The CDR3 covers 17 residues. The V end was cut by 5 bases, the J end by 4 bases, with 23 bases between. The CDR3: CASSLNPLRGRSTEAFF. The CDR3 DNA follows: TGTGCCAGCAGTCTAAACCCCCTTCGGGGGAGAAGCACTGAAGCTTTCTTT.

The chain combines TRBV6-5 with TRBJ1-5, with D possibly matching TRBD1 (5 bases). V was shortened by 8 bases and J by 2 bases, with 13 bases between the two germline ends. Germline V lookup: CDR1 MNHEY, CDR2 SVGAGI. The CDR3 has 14 residues. In nucleotides, the CDR3 is TGTGCCAGCGGAGGGGATTACGGCAATCAGCCCCAGCATTTT. The encoded protein is CASGGDYGNQPQHF.